A selection of T cell receptor beta chains follows, all from one sample in a study of shared clonotypes between healthy human individuals. Repertoires were generated with immunoSEQ multiplex PCR, while TCRdb's copy carries only in-frame clones and drops some. Of 560,000 or so clones detected, approximately 96% appear once; the ten largest clones hold about 0.12%. The sequencing input was naive CD8+ T cells sorted from blood. The source is a woman in her twenties or thirties in good health. CDR3s include the opening cysteine and the closing phenylalanine or tryptophan. Each record gives: CDR3 DNA, CDR3 protein, D gene, J gene, V gene. A D gene is named only where the DNA matches it firmly.

CDR3 DNA: TGTGCCAGCAGCCCCAACGGGGACAGGGGTCGAACTGAAGCTTTCTTT; CDR3 protein: CASSPNGDRGRTEAFF; D gene: TRBD1; J gene: TRBJ1-1; V gene: TRBV11-2
CDR3 DNA: TGTGCCAGCAGCCTAGGGATTTGGGGATCCTACGAGCAGTACTTC; CDR3 protein: CASSLGIWGSYEQYF; D gene: -; J gene: TRBJ2-7; V gene: TRBV11-1
CDR3 DNA: TGTGCCAGCAGCTTTTCAAGCGGGAGTGTCCTAGAGCAGTTCTTC; CDR3 protein: CASSFSSGSVLEQFF; D gene: TRBD2; J gene: TRBJ2-1; V gene: TRBV7-8
CDR3 DNA: TGTGCCTGGAGTATAGCGGGAGGGTACGAGCAGTACTTC; CDR3 protein: CAWSIAGGYEQYF; D gene: TRBD2; J gene: TRBJ2-7; V gene: TRBV30
CDR3 DNA: TGCGCCAGCACCGGGGGGGCCTACTACGAGCAGTACTTC; CDR3 protein: CASTGGAYYEQYF; D gene: TRBD2; J gene: TRBJ2-7; V gene: TRBV5-1
CDR3 DNA: TGTGCCAGCAGGCCTAAGCGGGAGCTTTTCACCGGGGAGCTGTTTTTT; CDR3 protein: CASRPKRELFTGELFF; D gene: TRBD2; J gene: TRBJ2-2; V gene: TRBV27
CDR3 DNA: TGTGCCAGCAGCGCCGAGGACGGGGGAGAAAACATTCAGTACTTC; CDR3 protein: CASSAEDGGENIQYF; D gene: -; J gene: TRBJ2-4; V gene: TRBV9
CDR3 DNA: TGTGCCAGCAGTTTTCGACAGGGAGTCGAGCAGTACTTC; CDR3 protein: CASSFRQGVEQYF; D gene: TRBD1; J gene: TRBJ2-7; V gene: TRBV6-5
CDR3 DNA: TGTGCCAGCAGTTGGGGCACCACCTACGAGCAGTACTTC; CDR3 protein: CASSWGTTYEQYF; D gene: -; J gene: TRBJ2-7; V gene: TRBV5-4
CDR3 DNA: TGCGCCAGCAGCCCCACCCCCCCCTCGGGGACCCTAGGTAACGAGCAGTACTTC; CDR3 protein: CASSPTPPSGTLGNEQYF; D gene: -; J gene: TRBJ2-7; V gene: TRBV4-1